This TCR beta chain was identified during a study of OX40 agonist ivuxolimab in advanced cancers. Background for the entire study: Ivuxolimab was an agonistic, fully human IgG2 monoclonal antibody directed against OX40 (CD134), a costimulatory receptor. The dose-escalation cohort was about 87% male with a mean age of approximately 60 years, ranging from roughly 23 to 90. The monotherapy dose-escalation portion (N ≈ 50 patients) of the phase I ivuxolimab trial is reported in the paper. Intravenous ivuxolimab was administered to patients every 2 weeks at six dose levels: 0.01, 0.1, 0.3, 1.5, 3 and 10 mg/kg. Prior anti-PD-1, anti-PD-L1 or anti-CTLA-4 therapy was permitted, and checkpoint inhibitors had been received by more than 35% of dose-escalation patients. Partial responses occurred in three dose-escalation patients, of whom one had hepatocellular carcinoma and two had cutaneous melanoma. The purpose of peripheral TCRbeta sequencing was to test whether ivuxolimab changed TCR sequence diversity and led to clonal T-cell expansion. Of the roughly 50 dose-escalation patients, hepatocellular carcinoma was present in about 20, melanoma in some 15, renal cell carcinoma in 9 and head and neck cancer in 9.

What the authors observed across the whole study: The antigen specificity of the peripheral T cells that underwent clonal expansion was not determined. At doses of 0.1 to 3.0 mg/kg, clonal expansion of both CD4+ and CD8+ blood T cells was observed from baseline to week 6. After ivuxolimab, CD8+ T cells had more expanded clones than CD4+ T cells on average. Low levels of normalized T-cell clonal expansion were also shown by some nonresponding patients. In the 0.1-3.0 mg/kg groups, partial responders had among the lowest normalized peripheral clonal expansion, particularly in CD8+ T cells.

Patients with autoimmune disease history or receiving systemic immunosuppression were excluded from the trial. Peripheral blood for TCR sequencing was collected from all dose cohorts at baseline, on cycle 4 day 1, and on cycle 7 day 1. The samples were taken from a phase I, first-in-human, multicenter, open-label dose-escalation trial of ivuxolimab. Adults with locally advanced or metastatic melanoma, renal cell carcinoma, hepatocellular carcinoma or head and neck squamous cell carcinoma were enrolled in the trial. Before TCR sequencing, CD4+ and CD8+ T cells were separately sorted from peripheral blood. The CDR3, from cysteine to phenylalanine, totals 14 residues. The sequence is cut down to CDR3 DNA, 42 bases in frame from base 1. In the case of this clone: Its antigen is still unknown. No clone much larger than this one lies a single base away; base qualities are absent.

To sequence the TCRbeta CDR3 region, genomic DNA was isolated from the sorted cells. TCRbeta CDR3 regions were sequenced using the immunoSEQ Assay. The source is immuneACCESS, and TCRdb retained only in-frame sequences with V and J called. Part of the clones is not carried over; for the studies checked, unresolved V genes explain less than half of this, and the remainder is unexplained. The sample yields 150,000 to 180,000 clones; approximately 94% were counted once. The ten largest make up under 0.4% of the sample. This specimen consisted of CD4+ or CD8+ T cells sorted from blood, obtained in a trial of the OX40 agonist ivuxolimab. This sequence was found in an adult with an advanced solid tumor such as melanoma, head and neck, liver or kidney cancer. The rearranged segments are TRBV21-1 and TRBJ2-2. TRBV21-1 is described as a pseudogene. The CDR3 in this case is CASTPTDPLRELFF. In nucleotides, the sequence is TGTGCCAGCACCCCGACGGACCCCCTTAGGGAGCTGTTTTTT.